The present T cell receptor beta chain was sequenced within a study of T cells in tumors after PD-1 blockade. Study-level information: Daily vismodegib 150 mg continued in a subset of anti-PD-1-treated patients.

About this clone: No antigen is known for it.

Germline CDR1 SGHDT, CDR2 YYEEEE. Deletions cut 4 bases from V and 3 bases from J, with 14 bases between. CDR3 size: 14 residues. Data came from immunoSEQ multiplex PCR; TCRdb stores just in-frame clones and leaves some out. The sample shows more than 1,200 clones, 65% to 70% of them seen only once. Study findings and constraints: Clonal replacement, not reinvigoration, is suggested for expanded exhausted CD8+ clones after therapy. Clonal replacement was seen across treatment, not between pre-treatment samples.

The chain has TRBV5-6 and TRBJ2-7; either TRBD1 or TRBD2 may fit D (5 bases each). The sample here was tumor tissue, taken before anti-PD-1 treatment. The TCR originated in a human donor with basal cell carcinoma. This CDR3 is CASSPVGTHYEQYF. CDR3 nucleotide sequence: TGTGCCAGCAGCCCCGTCGGGACCCACTACGAGCAGTACTTC. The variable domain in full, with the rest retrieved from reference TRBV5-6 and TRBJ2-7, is DAGVTQSPTHLIKTRGQQVTLRCSPKSGHDTVSWYQQALGQGPQFIFQYYEEEERQRGNFPDRFSGHQFPNYSSELNVNALLLGDSALYLCASSPVGTHYEQYFGPGTRLTVT.